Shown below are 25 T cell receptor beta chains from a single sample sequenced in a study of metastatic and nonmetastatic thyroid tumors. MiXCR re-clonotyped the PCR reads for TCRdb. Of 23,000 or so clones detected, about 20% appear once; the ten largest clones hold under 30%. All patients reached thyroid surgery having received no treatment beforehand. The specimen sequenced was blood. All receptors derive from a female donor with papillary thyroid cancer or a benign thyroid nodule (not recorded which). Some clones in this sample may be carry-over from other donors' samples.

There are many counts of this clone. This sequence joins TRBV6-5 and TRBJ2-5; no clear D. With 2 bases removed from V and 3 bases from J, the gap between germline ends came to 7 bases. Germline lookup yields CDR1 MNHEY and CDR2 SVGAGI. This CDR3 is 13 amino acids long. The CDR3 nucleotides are TGTGCCAGCAGTTACGCCGGAAAAGAGACCCAGTACTTC. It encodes CASSYAGKETQYF.

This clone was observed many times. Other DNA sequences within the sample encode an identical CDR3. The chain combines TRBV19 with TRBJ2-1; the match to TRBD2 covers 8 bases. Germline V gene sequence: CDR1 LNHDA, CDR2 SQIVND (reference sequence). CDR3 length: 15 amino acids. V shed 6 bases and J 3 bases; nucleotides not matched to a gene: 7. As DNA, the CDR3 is TGTGCCAGTAGCCCCACCGGGACTAGCTACAATGAGCAGTTCTTC. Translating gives CASSPTGTSYNEQFF.

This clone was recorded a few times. DNA for the CDR3: TGTGCCAGCAGTTACTCTGGCGAGAGACAGGGGGCCTACGAGCAGTACTTC. Translating it yields CASSYSGERQGAYEQYF. The V gene is TRBV6-2 or TRBV6-3, the J gene TRBJ2-7; 9 bases align to TRBD1. J lost 2 bases, V lost 0 bases, and 8 bases had no gene match. The germline CDR1 and CDR2 sequences are MNHEY and SVGEGT. This CDR3 is 17 amino acids long.

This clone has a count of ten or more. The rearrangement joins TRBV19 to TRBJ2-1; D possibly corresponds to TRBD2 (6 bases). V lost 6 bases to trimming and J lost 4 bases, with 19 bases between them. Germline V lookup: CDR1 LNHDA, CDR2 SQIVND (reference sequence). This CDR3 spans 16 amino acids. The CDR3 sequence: CASRTVSGDSYNEQFF. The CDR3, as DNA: TGTGCCAGTAGGACTGTTTCGGGAGACTCTTACAATGAGCAGTTCTTC.

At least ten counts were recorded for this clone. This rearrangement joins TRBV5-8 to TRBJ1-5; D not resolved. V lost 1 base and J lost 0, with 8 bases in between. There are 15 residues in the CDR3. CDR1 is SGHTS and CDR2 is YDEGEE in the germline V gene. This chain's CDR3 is CASSLTVYSNQPQHF. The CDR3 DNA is TGTGCCAGCAGCTTGACGGTTTATAGCAATCAGCCCCAGCATTTT.

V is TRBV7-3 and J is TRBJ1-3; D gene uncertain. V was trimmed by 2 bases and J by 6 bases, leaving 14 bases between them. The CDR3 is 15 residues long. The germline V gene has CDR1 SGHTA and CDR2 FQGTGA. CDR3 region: CASSLLGVAVNTIYF. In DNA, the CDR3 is TGTGCCAGCAGCTTACTTGGGGTAGCTGTAAACACCATATATTTT. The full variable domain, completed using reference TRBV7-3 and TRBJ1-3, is GAGVSQTPSNKVTEKGKYVELRCDPISGHTALYWYRQSLGQGPEFLIYFQGTGAADDSGLPNDRFFAVRPEGSVSTLKIQRTERGDSAVYLCASSLLGVAVNTIYFGEGSWLTVV.

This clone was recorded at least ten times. In DNA, the CDR3 is TGTGCCAGCAGTCAGACTGGCCATAGTGAGCAGTTCTTC. This gives the protein CASSQTGHSEQFF. The V call is TRBV11-2, the J call TRBJ2-1, with no clear D. Between the trimmed V and J ends, which lost 6 bases and 9 bases, there was a span of 15 bases. Germline V gene lookup returns CDR1 SGHAT and CDR2 FQNNGV. This CDR3 has 13 amino acids.

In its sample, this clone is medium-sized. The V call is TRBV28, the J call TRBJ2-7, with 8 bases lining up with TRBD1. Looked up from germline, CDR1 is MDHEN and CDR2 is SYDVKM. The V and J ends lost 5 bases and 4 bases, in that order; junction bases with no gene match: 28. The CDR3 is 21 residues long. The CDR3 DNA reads TGTGCCAGCAGTCTTGACGCCGATGGGACAGGTGGGTCCGGTAGGAGGTACGAGCAGTACTTC. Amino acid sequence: CASSLDADGTGGSGRRYEQYF.

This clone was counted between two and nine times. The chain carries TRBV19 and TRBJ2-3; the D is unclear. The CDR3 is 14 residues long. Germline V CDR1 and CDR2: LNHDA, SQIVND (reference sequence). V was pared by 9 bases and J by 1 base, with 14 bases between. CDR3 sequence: CASSLTRGTDTQYF. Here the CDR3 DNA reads TGTGCCAGCAGCTTAACCCGGGGCACAGATACGCAGTATTTT.

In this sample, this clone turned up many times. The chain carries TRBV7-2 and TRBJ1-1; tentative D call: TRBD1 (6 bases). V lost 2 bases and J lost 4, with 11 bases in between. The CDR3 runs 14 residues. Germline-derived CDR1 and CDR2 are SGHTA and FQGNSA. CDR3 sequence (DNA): TGTGCCAGCAGCTTATATGCAGGGGCCACTGAAGCTTTCTTT. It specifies CASSLYAGATEAFF.

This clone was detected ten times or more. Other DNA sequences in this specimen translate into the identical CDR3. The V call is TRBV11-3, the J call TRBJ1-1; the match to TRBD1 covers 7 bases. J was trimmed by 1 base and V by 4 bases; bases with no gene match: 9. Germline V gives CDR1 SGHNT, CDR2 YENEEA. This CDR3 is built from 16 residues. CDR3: CASSSPGQHWNTEAFF. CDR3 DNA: TGTGCCAGCAGCTCGCCGGGACAGCATTGGAACACTGAAGCTTTCTTT.

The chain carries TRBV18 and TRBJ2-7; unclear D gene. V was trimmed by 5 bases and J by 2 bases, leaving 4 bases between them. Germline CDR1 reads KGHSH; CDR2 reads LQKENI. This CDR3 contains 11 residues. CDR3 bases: TGTGCCAGCTCATCCACCTACGAGCAGTACGTC. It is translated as CASSSTYEQYV.

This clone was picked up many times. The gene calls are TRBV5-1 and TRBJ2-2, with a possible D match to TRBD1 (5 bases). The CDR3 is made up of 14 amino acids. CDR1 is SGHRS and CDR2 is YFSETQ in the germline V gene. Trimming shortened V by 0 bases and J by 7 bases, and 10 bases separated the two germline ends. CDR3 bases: TGCGCCAGCAGCTTGGAGAGTCAGGGCGGGGAGCTGTTTTTT. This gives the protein CASSLESQGGELFF.

CDR3 amino acids: CASSLVWVSYEQYF. The CDR3, as DNA: TGTGCCAGCAGCTTAGTTTGGGTCTCCTACGAGCAGTACTTC. V gene TRBV7-9 combines with J gene TRBJ2-7; D gene uncertain. This CDR3 is built from 14 residues. Germline V gene lookup returns CDR1 SEHNR and CDR2 FQNEAQ (reference sequence). The V end lost 1 base, the J end lost 0 bases, and 7 bases lay between the germline ends.

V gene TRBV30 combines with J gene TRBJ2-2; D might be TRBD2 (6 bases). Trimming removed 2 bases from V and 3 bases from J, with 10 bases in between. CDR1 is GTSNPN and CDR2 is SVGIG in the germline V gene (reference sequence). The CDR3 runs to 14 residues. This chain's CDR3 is CAWSSGDYTGELFF. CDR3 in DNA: TGTGCCTGGAGTTCGGGGGACTACACCGGGGAGCTGTTTTTT.

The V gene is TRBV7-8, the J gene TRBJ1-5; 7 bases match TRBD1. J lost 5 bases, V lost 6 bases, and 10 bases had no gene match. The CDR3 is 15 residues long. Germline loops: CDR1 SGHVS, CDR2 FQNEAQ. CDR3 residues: CASSLLFDRDQPQHF. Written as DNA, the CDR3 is TGTGCCAGCAGTCTACTATTTGACAGGGATCAGCCCCAGCATTTT.

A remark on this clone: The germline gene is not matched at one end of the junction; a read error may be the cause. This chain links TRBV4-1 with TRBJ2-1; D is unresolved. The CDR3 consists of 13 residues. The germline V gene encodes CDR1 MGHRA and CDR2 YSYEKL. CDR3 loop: CASSHTVANEQLF. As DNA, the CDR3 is TGCGCCAGCAGCCATACGGTGGCCAATGAGCAGCTCTTC.

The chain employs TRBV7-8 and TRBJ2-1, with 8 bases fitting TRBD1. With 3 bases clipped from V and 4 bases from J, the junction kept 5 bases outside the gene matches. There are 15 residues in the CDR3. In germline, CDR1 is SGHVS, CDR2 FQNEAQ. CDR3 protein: CASSFETGAYNEQFF. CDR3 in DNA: TGTGCCAGCAGCTTTGAGACAGGGGCTTACAATGAGCAGTTCTTC.

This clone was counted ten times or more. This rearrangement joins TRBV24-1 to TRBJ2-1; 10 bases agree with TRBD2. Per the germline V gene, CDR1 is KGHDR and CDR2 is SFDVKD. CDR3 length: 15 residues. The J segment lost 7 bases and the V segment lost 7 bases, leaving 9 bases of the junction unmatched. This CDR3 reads CATSYSSGSKNEQFF. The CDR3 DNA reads TGTGCCACCAGCTACTCTAGCGGGAGTAAGAATGAGCAGTTCTTC.

The CDR3 coding sequence is TGTGCCAGCAGCGTAGGGGGTGGGGCGAGTCAGCCCCAGCATTTT. Protein: CASSVGGGASQPQHF. The chain combines TRBV9 with TRBJ1-5; D perhaps matches TRBD1 (5 bases). The CDR3 runs to 15 residues. Per the germline V gene, CDR1 is SGDLS and CDR2 is YYNGEE. V dropped 0 bases and J dropped 6 bases, with 13 bases sitting between them.

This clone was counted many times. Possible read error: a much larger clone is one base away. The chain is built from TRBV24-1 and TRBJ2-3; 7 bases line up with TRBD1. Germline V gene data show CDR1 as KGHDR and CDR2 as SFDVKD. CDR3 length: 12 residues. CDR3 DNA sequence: TGTGTCACCAGGGGGAGCACAGATACGCAGTATTTT. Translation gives CVTRGSTDTQYF.

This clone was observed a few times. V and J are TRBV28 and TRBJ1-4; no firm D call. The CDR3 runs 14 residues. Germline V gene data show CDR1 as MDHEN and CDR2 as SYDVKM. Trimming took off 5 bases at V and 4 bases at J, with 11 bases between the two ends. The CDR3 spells CASSLFGYNEKLFF. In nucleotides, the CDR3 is TGTGCCAGCAGTCTGTTTGGATATAATGAAAAACTGTTTTTT.

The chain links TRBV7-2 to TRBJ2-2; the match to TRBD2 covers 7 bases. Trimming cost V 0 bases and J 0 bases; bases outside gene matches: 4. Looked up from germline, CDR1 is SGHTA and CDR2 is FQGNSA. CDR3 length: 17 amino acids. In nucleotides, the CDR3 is TGTGCCAGCAGCTTAGCGGGAGGGCCTCCGAACACCGGGGAGCTGTTTTTT. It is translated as CASSLAGGPPNTGELFF.

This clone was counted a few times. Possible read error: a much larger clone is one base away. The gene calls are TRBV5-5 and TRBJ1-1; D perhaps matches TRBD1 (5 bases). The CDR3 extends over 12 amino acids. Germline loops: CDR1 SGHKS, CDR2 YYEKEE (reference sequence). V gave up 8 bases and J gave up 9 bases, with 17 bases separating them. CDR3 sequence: CASRPQVGQAFF. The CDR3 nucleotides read TGTGCCAGTCGCCCCCAGGTGGGGCAAGCTTTCTTT.

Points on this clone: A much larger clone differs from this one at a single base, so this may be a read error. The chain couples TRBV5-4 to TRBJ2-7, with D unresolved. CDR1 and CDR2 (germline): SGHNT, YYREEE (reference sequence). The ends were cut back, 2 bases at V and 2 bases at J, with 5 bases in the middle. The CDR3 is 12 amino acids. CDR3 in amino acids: CASSFSPYEQYF. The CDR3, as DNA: TGTGCCAGCAGCTTTTCACCCTACGAGCAGTACTTC. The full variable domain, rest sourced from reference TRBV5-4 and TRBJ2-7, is ETGVTQSPTHLIKTRGQQVTLRCSSQSGHNTVSWYQQALGQGPQFIFQYYREEENGRGNFPPRFSGLQFPNYSSELNVNALELDDSALYLCASSFSPYEQYFGPGTRLTVT.